This entry lists 13 T cell receptor beta chains sequenced from one sample in a study of blood T cell repertoires in COVID-19. TCRdb's copy holds only in-frame clones and misses some; the assay was immunoSEQ multiplex PCR. The table has 200,000 to 250,000 clones, 88% seen once. The source material was peripheral blood. The receptors stem from a man younger than 30 with active or convalescent COVID-19.

This clone was found a few times. The chain uses TRBV20-1 and TRBJ1-4; D gene unclear. The length of the CDR3 is 18 residues. Per the germline V gene, CDR1 is DFQATT and CDR2 is SNEGSKA (reference sequence). V lost 3 bases and J 2 bases, leaving 22 bases between the germline ends. CDR3 bases: TGCAGTGCTAGTCCTGGCGGCGCCGGATTAGCCACTAATGAAAAACTGTTTTTT. As protein: CSASPGGAGLATNEKLFF.

The J gene is TRBJ2-2, the V gene TRBV27, with 9 nucleotides matching TRBD2. J was trimmed by 6 bases and V by 2 bases; bases with no gene match: 4. The germline CDR1 and CDR2 sequences are MNHEY and SMNVEV (reference sequence). CDR3 length equals 15 residues. The CDR3 DNA is TGTGCCAGCAGTTTACAGCGGGAGGTAGCCGGGGAGCTGTTTTTT. Translation gives CASSLQREVAGELFF.

The chain couples TRBV5-6 to TRBJ2-7, with a possible D match to TRBD1 (6 bases). Trimming took 4 bases from V and 2 from J, leaving 19 bases between them. Germline V CDR1 and CDR2: SGHDT, YYEEEE. This CDR3 is built from 16 residues. Here the CDR3 DNA reads TGTGCCAGCAGCCGATTCGGGGAACAGGGAGCCTACGAGCAGTACTTC. Amino acid sequence: CASSRFGEQGAYEQYF.

The chain employs TRBV4-1 and TRBJ2-1; D unresolved. Germline V gene lookup returns CDR1 MGHRA and CDR2 YSYEKL. V lost 3 bases to trimming and J lost 9 bases, with 15 bases between them. The length of the CDR3 is 14 residues. CDR3 sequence (DNA): TGCGCCAGCAGCCAGCCGTTTGCCGGGTCTGAGCAGTTCTTC. It encodes CASSQPFAGSEQFF.

The chain combines TRBV5-4 with TRBJ2-6, with TRBD2 as a possible D gene (5 bases). The germline V gene encodes CDR1 SGHNT and CDR2 YYREEE (reference sequence). The V end lost 4 bases, the J end lost 2 bases, and 13 bases lay between the germline ends. The CDR3 length is 16 residues. The CDR3 loop reads CASSDFLGAGANVLTF. Written as DNA, the CDR3 is TGTGCCAGCAGCGATTTCCTGGGAGCTGGGGCCAACGTCCTGACTTTC.

V usage is TRBV29-1 and J usage is TRBJ1-2, with 12 nucleotides matching TRBD1. The CDR3 consists of 17 residues. Germline CDR1 reads SQVTM; CDR2 reads ANQGSEA. V trimming: 5 bases; J trimming: 3 bases; junction bases outside the gene matches: 13. The CDR3 reads CSVLPGQGAKGDYGYTF. CDR3 DNA: TGCAGCGTTCTTCCGGGACAGGGGGCGAAGGGGGACTATGGCTACACCTTC.

The chain uses TRBV19 and TRBJ2-3, with D tentatively TRBD1 (5 bases). The germline V and J ends were trimmed by 4 bases and 6 bases, with 11 bases remaining between them. The CDR3 is made up of 13 amino acids. CDR1 is LNHDA, CDR2 SQIVND, per germline (reference sequence). CDR3 nucleotide sequence: TGTGCCAGTAGTACTGACAGCTGGGATACGCAGTATTTT. Amino acid sequence: CASSTDSWDTQYF.

This clone has a single count. V usage is TRBV19 and J usage is TRBJ1-1; D is unresolved. Germline V gives CDR1 LNHDA, CDR2 SQIVND (reference sequence). V lost 9 bases and J 6 bases, leaving 11 bases between the germline ends. This CDR3 spans 11 amino acids. The CDR3 DNA reads as TGTGCCAGCACCGCGGGCCCTGAAGCTTTCTTT. Translation: CASTAGPEAFF.

The chain combines TRBV11-3 with TRBJ2-1, with no clear D. CDR3 length: 13 residues. The V end was cut by 1 base, the J end by 5 bases, with 6 bases between. The germline gives CDR1 SGHNT, CDR2 YENEEA. In DNA, the CDR3 is TGTGCCAGCAGCTTAGGCAGGAACAATGAGCAGTTCTTC. It yields the protein CASSLGRNNEQFF.

The J gene is TRBJ1-2, the V gene TRBV25-1; 7 nucleotides match TRBD1. Germline CDR1 is MGHDK and CDR2 is SYGVNS. Losses at the gene ends were 4 bases for V and 9 bases for J; bases not matched to a gene: 8. CDR3 length equals 13 residues. The CDR3 sequence: CASSGDSRFRYTF. CDR3 bases: TGTGCCAGCAGTGGGGACAGCCGCTTTCGCTACACCTTC.

The gene calls are TRBV2 and TRBJ1-1; perhaps TRBD1 as D (6 bases). The V end was cut by 6 bases, the J end by 0 bases, with 11 bases between. The CDR3 extends over 14 amino acids. The germline V gene has CDR1 SNHLY and CDR2 FYNNEI. This CDR3 is CASRIGQLNTEAFF. CDR3 nucleotides: TGTGCCAGCAGGATAGGACAGTTGAACACTGAAGCTTTCTTT.

The chain carries TRBV7-9 and TRBJ2-1; no clear D. The CDR3 is 16 residues long. The V end lost 3 bases, the J end lost 0 bases, and 12 bases lay between the germline ends. The germline V gene has CDR1 SEHNR and CDR2 FQNEAQ (reference sequence). CDR3 in DNA: TGTGCCAGCAGCTTTGGCGAGCGCTCCTCCTACAATGAGCAGTTCTTC. As protein: CASSFGERSSYNEQFF.

This rearrangement joins TRBV27 to TRBJ2-5; 8 bases line up with TRBD2. This CDR3 region has 15 residues. Per germline, CDR1 MNHEY and CDR2 SMNVEV (reference sequence). The V segment lost 2 bases and the J segment 0 bases; nucleotides outside the gene matches: 2. For the CDR3, the DNA is TGTGCCAGCAGTTTAACTAGCGGCTACCAAGAGACCCAGTACTTC. This translates into CASSLTSGYQETQYF.